The 11 T cell receptor beta chains given below trace back to one sample, sequenced in a study of cytomegalovirus exposure and HLA in healthy donors. Primers: 60 Vbeta forward and 13 Jbeta reverse. Method: immunoSEQ multiplex PCR; TCRdb's copy keeps in-frame clones and lacks some. Of about 120,000 clones listed, 70% to 85% are singletons. Specimen: PBMCs. These receptor sequences come from a woman aged 45-65 years in good health and CMV-seronegative.

This chain connects TRBV19 to TRBJ2-1; TRBD2 aligns across 7 bases. This CDR3 is built from 14 residues. Germline lookup yields CDR1 LNHDA and CDR2 SQIVND (reference sequence). The junction had 9 bases not matched to a gene; V was cut back by 4 bases and J by 9 bases. The CDR3 coding sequence is TGTGCCAGTAGTAAGTGGGAGGGCCGGGGTGAGCAGTTCTTC. This encodes CASSKWEGRGEQFF.

The chain has TRBV19 and TRBJ2-1; D gene ambiguous. The germline V gene has CDR1 LNHDA and CDR2 SQIVND (reference sequence). The CDR3 is made up of 16 amino acids. The V and J ends lost 3 bases and 1 base respectively, with 13 bases between them. The CDR3 here is CASSIPSAYSYNEQFF. CDR3 DNA: TGTGCCAGTAGTATCCCCTCAGCGTATTCCTACAATGAGCAGTTCTTC.

The chain joins TRBV5-4 to TRBJ2-1, with D tentatively TRBD2 (6 bases). This CDR3 has 13 residues. Germline V gene data show CDR1 as SGHNT and CDR2 as YYREEE (reference sequence). Trimming shortened V by 4 bases and J by 7 bases, and 12 bases separated the two germline ends. The DNA of the CDR3 is TGTGCCAGCAGCCCGGGACTGGGGAATGAGCAGTTCTTC. Protein sequence: CASSPGLGNEQFF.

CDR3: CASSLEPSGRARYEQYF. The CDR3 DNA reads as TGCGCCAGCAGCTTGGAACCTAGCGGGAGGGCCAGATACGAGCAGTACTTC. The gene calls are TRBV5-1 and TRBJ2-7, with 12 nucleotides matching TRBD2. The CDR3 is 17 residues long. CDR1 and CDR2 from the germline V gene are SGHRS and YFSETQ. V shed 0 bases, J shed 4 bases, and the junction held 8 bases outside the gene matches.

The V gene is TRBV15, the J gene TRBJ1-4; 7 nucleotides line up with TRBD1. CDR3 length: 18 residues. From germline, CDR1 is LNHNV and CDR2 YYDKDF (reference sequence). J was trimmed by 5 bases and V by 1 base; bases with no gene match: 13. For the CDR3, the DNA is TGTGCCACCAGCAGAGGGGGGGCCTGGGACAGTGAGAATGAAAAACTGTTTTTT. As protein: CATSRGGAWDSENEKLFF.

This chain uses TRBV19 with TRBJ1-5, with TRBD1 identical over 7 bases. V dropped 5 bases and J dropped 2; count of bases not matched to a gene: 3. The CDR3 covers 14 residues. Germline assignment: CDR1 LNHDA and CDR2 SQIVND (reference sequence). The CDR3 loop is CASSRQGGNQPQHF. The CDR3, as DNA: TGTGCCAGTAGTCGACAGGGTGGCAATCAGCCCCAGCATTTT.

The chain has TRBV19 and TRBJ2-3, with 7 bases that match TRBD2. The CDR3 sequence is 15 residues long. Losses at the gene ends were 9 bases for V and 2 bases for J; bases not matched to a gene: 11. CDR1 LNHDA and CDR2 SQIVND come from the germline V gene (reference sequence). This chain's CDR3 is CASNTLAEATDTQYF. In nucleotides, the CDR3 is TGTGCCAGCAATACCCTAGCGGAAGCCACAGATACGCAGTATTTT.

CDR3 DNA: TGTGCCAGCAGTCCGGGGGACGGGCTCTACAATGAGCAGTTCTTC. It is translated as CASSPGDGLYNEQFF. This rearrangement joins TRBV27 to TRBJ2-1, with D possibly TRBD2 on 6 matching bases. There are 15 residues in the CDR3. Germline values: CDR1 MNHEY, CDR2 SMNVEV (reference sequence). Between the trimmed V and J ends, which lost 5 bases and 3 bases, there was a span of 14 bases.

V and J are TRBV10-3 and TRBJ2-1, with a weak D call TRBD2 (6 bases). In germline, CDR1 is ENHRY, CDR2 SYGVKD. The germline V and J ends were trimmed by 11 bases and 8 bases, with 16 bases remaining between them. CDR3 length: 12 amino acids. In DNA form, the CDR3 reads TGTGCCGCTGGAGTTTGGAGGGATGAGCAGTTCTTC. This translates into CAAGVWRDEQFF.

The rearrangement links TRBV15 to TRBJ2-7, with D perhaps TRBD1 (6 bases). Germline CDR1 reads LNHNV; CDR2 reads YYDKDF (reference sequence). V lost 1 base and J lost 6, with 10 bases in between. This CDR3 has 13 residues. CDR3 residues: CATSRVRGSEQYF. In nucleotides, the CDR3 is TGTGCCACCAGCAGAGTCAGGGGTTCCGAGCAGTACTTC.

To note about this clone: The conserved phenylalanine or tryptophan normally closing the CDR3 is absent here, so this likely arose from a read error. The DNA is left out, because the CDR3 cannot be placed on it with certainty; the CDR3 is given as TCRdb lists it. This chain uses TRBV5-4 with TRBJ2-7; TRBD1 reflects the table's D call only, with no check against the DNA. Germline-derived CDR1 and CDR2 are SGHNT and YYREEE (reference sequence). The CDR3 has 12 amino acids, counting both end residues. This CDR3 reads CASSRGGQNFLL.